This TCR beta chain was recovered during a study of T cell changes during pregnancy in multiple sclerosis (dated by TCRdb to about 2019). Looking at the study overall: The study looked at changes in the T cell repertoire across pregnancy in women with multiple sclerosis.

The protocol used for the library was the immunoSEQ multiplex PCR assay. Held by TCRdb, this immuneACCESS table contains in-frame sequences only and omits some clones. Under half of the omission traces to an unresolved V gene where checked; the cause of the rest is unknown. The sample table shows approximately 60,000 clones, and 80% to 95% are seen once. 2% to 2.5% of the sample belongs to the ten largest clones. V is pared back by 2 bases and J by 2 bases, with 9 bases lying between the germline termini. The CDR3 runs 14 residues from the cysteine to the phenylalanine. The kept DNA is CDR3 alone, 42 bases in frame from the first base. In the germline V gene, CDR1 corresponds to SGHTA and CDR2 to FQGTGA. Note on this clone: The target of this receptor is not known. The record has no base qualities; no much larger clone is one base away.

Recombination linked TRBV7-3 to TRBJ2-5; no D gene call is confident. Sequencing was performed on peripheral blood, taken in the first trimester of pregnancy. This receptor was obtained from a female donor with multiple sclerosis, enrolled in a pregnancy study. The CDR3 amino acid sequence is: CASSLGGSQETQYF. The nucleotides read TGTGCCAGCAGCTTAGGCGGATCTCAAGAGACCCAGTACTTC.